Following are 20 T cell receptor beta chains from one sample sequenced in a study of T cell changes during pregnancy in multiple sclerosis. TCRdb keeps only in-frame clones here, not all; method: immunoSEQ multiplex PCR. This sample yields about 120,000 clones, of which 90% to 95% are seen a single time; approximately 5.8% belongs to the top ten. This specimen was peripheral blood, taken before pregnancy. The receptors were sampled from a female donor with multiple sclerosis, enrolled in a pregnancy study.

The chain has TRBV10-3 and TRBJ2-1; 8 nucleotides agree with TRBD2. The CDR3 spans 12 residues. Per germline, CDR1 ENHRY and CDR2 SYGVKD. The ends lost 10 bases at V and 6 bases at J; junction bases unmatched: 5. The CDR3 DNA reads TGTGCCACCACCGGGACTAGCAATGAGCAGTTCTTC. This codes for CATTGTSNEQFF.

This sequence joins TRBV7-7 and TRBJ2-1; maybe TRBD2 (6 bases). CDR1 and CDR2 from the germline V gene are SSHAT and FNYEAQ (reference sequence). The CDR3 is made up of 14 amino acids. V lost 3 bases, J lost 6 bases, and 12 bases lay in between. CDR3 DNA sequence: TGTGCCAGCAGCTTGAGTGCGGGGCTCAATGAGCAGTTCTTC. The encoded protein is CASSLSAGLNEQFF.

V gene TRBV5-6 combines with J gene TRBJ1-5; no clear D. Germline assignment: CDR1 SGHDT and CDR2 YYEEEE. This CDR3 comprises 13 residues. V lost 2 bases and J 4 bases, leaving 7 bases between the germline ends. The CDR3 sequence is CASSLQQNQPQHF. The CDR3 DNA sequence: TGTGCCAGCAGCTTACAACAGAATCAGCCCCAGCATTTT.

The chain employs TRBV6-1 and TRBJ2-7; 11 bases line up with TRBD1. The V gene end was trimmed by 9 bases and the J gene end by 6 bases; junction bases not matched to a gene: 7. The germline gives CDR1 MNHNS, CDR2 SASEGT. This CDR3 has 13 amino acids. CDR3 coding DNA: TGTGCCAGTATGGGACAGGGGGGTTTCGAGCAGTACTTC. Translated, it gives CASMGQGGFEQYF.

J is TRBJ2-2 and V is TRBV7-9, with 7 bases fitting TRBD2. The CDR3 totals 16 residues. Germline V CDR1 and CDR2: SEHNR, FQNEAQ (reference sequence). J gave up 4 bases and V 7 bases, and 12 bases lay outside the gene matches. CDR3 coding DNA: TGTGCCAGCATCCCGGGGAGGACTAGGGGCACCGGGGAGCTGTTTTTT. Encoded protein: CASIPGRTRGTGELFF.

This clone appeared a single time. The V call is TRBV5-1, the J call TRBJ1-4; perhaps TRBD1 as D (6 bases). In germline, CDR1 is SGHRS, CDR2 YFSETQ. V was pared by 0 bases and J by 8 bases, with 14 bases between. This CDR3 has 15 amino acids. The CDR3 bases are TGCGCCAGCAGCTTGGCCAGGGGAGACGGAGAAAAACTGTTTTTT. Residues: CASSLARGDGEKLFF.

This chain connects TRBV18 to TRBJ1-1; D unclear. Germline CDR1 reads KGHSH; CDR2 reads LQKENI. The V end lost 3 bases, the J end lost 4 bases, and 9 bases lay between the germline ends. The CDR3 spans 13 residues. This chain's CDR3 is CASSPPTPTEAFF. CDR3 DNA sequence: TGTGCCAGCTCACCCCCTACCCCCACTGAAGCTTTCTTT.

This chain connects TRBV7-9 to TRBJ2-1, with 8 bases fitting TRBD1. Trimming at V came to 4 bases and at J to 0 bases, leaving 5 bases not matched to a gene. The germline V gene has CDR1 SEHNR and CDR2 FQNEAQ (reference sequence). CDR3 length equals 16 residues. The CDR3 nucleotides read TGTGCCAGCAGCTCCAGACAGGGGAGCTCCTACAATGAGCAGTTCTTC. Translating it yields CASSSRQGSSYNEQFF.

The chain joins TRBV5-6 to TRBJ1-1; D call uncertain. The V end lost 3 bases, the J end lost 0 bases, and 12 bases lay between the germline ends. Germline assignment: CDR1 SGHDT and CDR2 YYEEEE. This CDR3 comprises 15 residues. The CDR3 loop is CASSSTGILNTEAFF. The CDR3 DNA reads TGTGCCAGCAGCTCCACCGGGATCCTGAACACTGAAGCTTTCTTT.

V usage is TRBV4-2 and J usage is TRBJ2-2; D ambiguous. Per the germline V gene, CDR1 is LGHNA and CDR2 is YNFKEQ. V lost 2 bases, J lost 7 bases, and 8 bases lay in between. CDR3 length: 13 amino acids. The CDR3 coding sequence is TGTGCCAGCAGCCAATCGAGACTCGGGGAGCTGTTTTTT. This codes for CASSQSRLGELFF.

The chain employs TRBV9 and TRBJ2-3; 7 nucleotides align to TRBD1. CDR1 is SGDLS and CDR2 is YYNGEE in the germline V gene. There are 13 residues in the CDR3. V dropped 4 bases and J dropped 6; count of bases not matched to a gene: 5. This chain's CDR3 is CASSPLTGDTQYF. As DNA, the CDR3 is TGTGCCAGCAGCCCGTTGACAGGGGATACGCAGTATTTT.

The CDR3 region is CASSPRGGGNTGELFF. The CDR3 coding sequence is TGTGCCAGCAGCCCCCGCGGGGGGGGAAACACCGGGGAGCTGTTTTTT. This chain joins TRBV7-2 and TRBJ2-2, with TRBD2 matching 9 bases. Germline CDR1 reads SGHTA; CDR2 reads FQGNSA. The CDR3 contains 16 residues. Trimming took 5 bases from V and 2 from J; bases not matched to a gene: 6.

This rearrangement joins TRBV27 to TRBJ2-7, with 9 positions matching TRBD1. The CDR3 runs to 15 residues. Germline-derived CDR1 and CDR2 are MNHEY and SMNVEV (reference sequence). The V gene end was trimmed by 6 bases and the J gene end by 1 base; junction bases not matched to a gene: 7. The CDR3 sequence: CASSQDRGRSYEQYF. The CDR3 nucleotides are TGTGCCAGCAGCCAGGACAGGGGAAGGTCCTACGAGCAGTACTTC.

This chain joins TRBV19 and TRBJ1-2; 10 nucleotides align to TRBD1. The CDR3 contains 15 residues. CDR1 is LNHDA, CDR2 SQIVND, per germline (reference sequence). J lost 4 bases, V lost 5 bases, and 7 bases had no gene match. In DNA form, the CDR3 reads TGTGCCAGTAGTCCCGACAGGGGGCTAGGCTATGGCTACACCTTC. Amino acids: CASSPDRGLGYGYTF.

V is TRBV9 and J is TRBJ2-7; 10 bases are shared with TRBD2. The V gene's germline CDR1 is SGDLS and CDR2 YYNGEE. The CDR3 has 14 residues. J was trimmed by 4 bases and V by 4 bases; bases with no gene match: 5. The CDR3 region is CASSSLAGGYEQYF. DNA for the CDR3: TGTGCCAGCAGCTCTTTAGCGGGGGGTTACGAGCAGTACTTC.

This clone was seen only once. The DNA of the CDR3 is TGTGCCTGGAGCGCTCGACAGGGACTGGGCTACACCTTC. It codes for CAWSARQGLGYTF. The rearrangement uses TRBV30 and TRBJ1-2; 7 bases are a match to TRBD1. Germline V gene lookup returns CDR1 GTSNPN and CDR2 SVGIG (reference sequence). The CDR3 is 13 amino acids. J gave up 8 bases and V 3 bases, and 9 bases lay outside the gene matches. Full variable domain (rest looked up from reference TRBV30 and TRBJ1-2): SQTIHQWPATLVQPVGSPLSLECTVEGTSNPNLYWYRQAAGRGLQLLFYSVGIGQISSEVPQNLSASRPQDRQFILSSKKLLLSDSGFYLCAWSARQGLGYTFGSGTRLTVV.

The V and J genes are TRBV5-4 and TRBJ2-7, with 10 bases fitting TRBD1. V lost 4 bases and J lost 0; bases outside the gene matches: 7. This CDR3 spans 16 amino acids. Germline CDR1 SGHNT, CDR2 YYREEE (reference sequence). CDR3 protein: CASSIRTGGSSYEQYF. Written as DNA, the CDR3 is TGTGCCAGCAGCATACGGACAGGGGGTAGCTCCTACGAGCAGTACTTC. Supplemented by reference TRBV5-4 and TRBJ2-7, the full variable domain reads ETGVTQSPTHLIKTRGQQVTLRCSSQSGHNTVSWYQQALGQGPQFIFQYYREEENGRGNFPPRFSGLQFPNYSSELNVNALELDDSALYLCASSIRTGGSSYEQYFGPGTRLTVT.

The rearrangement links TRBV5-1 to TRBJ2-1; 11 bases line up with TRBD2. This CDR3 comprises 16 residues. CDR1 and CDR2 (germline): SGHRS, YFSETQ. With V trimmed by 3 bases and J by 6 bases, 8 bases remained unmatched. The CDR3 loop is CASSYLSSGGSNEQFF. The CDR3 DNA is TGCGCCAGCAGCTATCTTTCTAGCGGGGGGTCCAATGAGCAGTTCTTC.

This chain links TRBV4-1 with TRBJ2-4, with 12 nucleotides matching TRBD2. This CDR3 has 16 residues. After removal of 0 bases from V and 8 bases from J, the junction contained 5 bases not matched to a gene. CDR1 and CDR2 (germline): MGHRA, YSYEKL. The CDR3 here is CASSQEATSGSDIQYF. Here the CDR3 DNA reads TGCGCCAGCAGCCAAGAAGCGACTAGCGGGAGTGACATTCAGTACTTC.

This clone was detected once. V usage is TRBV29-1 and J usage is TRBJ2-1; TRBD1 might be the D (5 bases). CDR1 is SQVTM, CDR2 ANQGSEA, per germline. V lost 6 bases to trimming and J lost 4 bases, with 10 bases between them. This CDR3 is 12 amino acids long. The DNA for the CDR3 is TGCAGCGTGGCTAGGGGTTACAATGAGCAGTTCTTC. This sequence encodes CSVARGYNEQFF.